What follows describes a single TCR beta chain. Per the germline V gene, CDR1 is SGHRS and CDR2 is YFSETQ. This CDR3 is built from 18 residues. Trimming took 2 bases from V and 3 from J; bases not matched to a gene: 11. The sample originates from a study of control samples from healthy donors and cancer patients. TCRdb's table, derived via immunoSEQ multiplex PCR, lists solely in-frame clones and lacks some. In all, the sample yields around 190,000 clones. The source material was blood. The TCR was taken from a woman under 40 in good health. V gene TRBV5-1 combines with J gene TRBJ2-7; 13 nucleotides agree with TRBD2. CDR3 sequence reads: CASSFAVTGTSGVYEQYF. The CDR3 region has the DNA TGCGCCAGCAGCTTTGCCGTCACCGGGACTAGCGGGGTCTACGAGCAGTACTTC.